Detailed here is one TCR beta chain. As yet, its antigen is unknown. Data came from immunoSEQ multiplex PCR; TCRdb stores just in-frame clones and leaves some out. The repertoire includes roughly 90,000 clones, roughly 88% of them detected once, and approximately 0.7% sits in the top ten. This specimen comes from a study of OX40 agonist ivuxolimab in advanced cancers. Across the whole study: Partial responses were observed in three patients, of whom one had hepatocellular carcinoma and two had cutaneous melanoma. Broader study findings: Among T cells, CD8+ cells averaged more expanded clones than CD4+ cells. There was clonal expansion of CD4+ and CD8+ blood T cells by week 6 at 0.1 to 3.0 mg/kg.

Germline values: CDR1 SGDLS, CDR2 YYNGEE. V dropped 3 bases and J dropped 1; count of bases not matched to a gene: 3. The CDR3 contains 14 residues. Here the sequenced sample was CD4+ or CD8+ T cells sorted from blood, taken in a trial of the OX40 agonist ivuxolimab. This TCR came from an adult with an advanced solid tumor such as melanoma, head and neck, liver or kidney cancer. This rearrangement joins TRBV9 to TRBJ1-2; 7 nucleotides line up with TRBD1. CDR3 sequence reads: CASSEQGDNYGYTF. Here the CDR3 DNA reads TGTGCCAGCAGCGAGCAGGGGGATAACTATGGCTACACCTTC.